A single sample is the source of the 23 T cell receptor beta chains below, sequenced in a study of cytomegalovirus exposure and HLA in healthy donors (dated by TCRdb to the late 2010s). Library preparation used the immunoSEQ multiplex PCR assay. For the multiplex PCR, a mixture combining 60 forward primers for TCR Vbeta segments and 13 reverse primers for TCR Jbeta segments was used. TCRdb took over this immuneACCESS table, retaining in-frame rearrangements with V and J assigned. Such tables are incomplete; in checked studies, under half of the missing clones stem from an unresolved V gene, and the remainder is unexplained. The sample table records approximately 190,000 clones; roughly 80% of these occur just once. The ten largest make up about 5.7% of the sample. The sequenced sample consisted of PBMCs. The receptors derive from a man aged 35 to 55 in good health and CMV-seropositive.

The J gene is TRBJ2-5, the V gene TRBV4-3, with 11 bases lining up with TRBD1. Germline values: CDR1 LGHNA, CDR2 YSLEER. The V segment lost 3 bases and the J segment 4 bases; nucleotides outside the gene matches: 4. CDR3 size: 15 residues. The CDR3 DNA reads TGCGCCAGCAGCCACCGGACAGGGGGCGTAGAGACCCAGTACTTC. Translated: CASSHRTGGVETQYF.

V is TRBV30 and J is TRBJ2-2; 8 bases line up with TRBD2. Germline V gives CDR1 GTSNPN, CDR2 SVGIG (reference sequence). The CDR3 spans 14 residues. J was trimmed by 6 bases and V by 2 bases; bases with no gene match: 5. The CDR3 loop reads CAWSTGGGAGELFF. CDR3 nucleotides: TGTGCCTGGAGTACCGGGGGGGGCGCCGGGGAGCTGTTTTTT.

The chain is built from TRBV11-2 and TRBJ2-7, with 7 bases lining up with TRBD2. CDR1 is SGHAT, CDR2 FQNNGV, per germline. The trim removed 2 bases at V and 1 base at J, leaving 8 bases unmatched. The CDR3 spans 16 residues. CDR3: CASSLRQRAGSYEQYF. The CDR3 nucleotides read TGTGCCAGCAGCTTACGGCAACGAGCGGGGTCCTACGAGCAGTACTTC.

This clone was seen a handful of times. The V gene is TRBV6-1, the J gene TRBJ1-1, with no clear D. This CDR3 is 11 amino acids long. Germline loops: CDR1 MNHNS, CDR2 SASEGT. V was cut by 6 bases and J by 1 base, with 3 bases left in between. CDR3 in amino acids: CASSRNTEAFF. For the CDR3, the DNA is TGTGCCAGCAGCCGGAACACTGAAGCTTTCTTT.

This clone appeared once. J is TRBJ2-7 and V is TRBV7-6; 11 nucleotides agree with TRBD1. The V gene's germline CDR1 is SGHVS and CDR2 FNYEAQ. The J segment lost 6 bases and the V segment lost 3 bases, leaving 4 bases of the junction unmatched. The CDR3 runs 14 residues. The CDR3 nucleotides are TGTGCCAGCAGCTTCAGGACAGGGGGCGGCGAGCAGTACTTC. Residues: CASSFRTGGGEQYF.

The chain uses TRBV10-3 and TRBJ2-3; TRBD2 matches 8 bases. The trim removed 0 bases at V and 7 bases at J, leaving 6 bases unmatched. CDR3 length: 15 residues. The germline gives CDR1 ENHRY, CDR2 SYGVKD. CDR3 residues: CAISESTRGGYTQYF. The CDR3 DNA sequence: TGTGCCATCAGTGAGTCGACTCGGGGGGGCTATACGCAGTATTTT.

The chain combines TRBV11-2 with TRBJ2-5; 8 bases line up with TRBD1. J was trimmed by 1 base and V by 5 bases; bases with no gene match: 3. The CDR3 has 14 amino acids. Germline assignment: CDR1 SGHAT and CDR2 FQNNGV. The CDR3 nucleotides read TGTGCCAGCAGCCCGGACAGGGCCCAAGAGACCCAGTACTTC. This translates into CASSPDRAQETQYF.

This chain connects TRBV9 to TRBJ2-2, with 11 nucleotides matching TRBD2. This CDR3 is built from 15 residues. Germline values: CDR1 SGDLS, CDR2 YYNGEE. The ends lost 4 bases at V and 7 bases at J; junction bases unmatched: 6. The CDR3 bases are TGTGCCAGCAGCTTTAGCGGGGGGGCGATCGGGGAGCTGTTTTTT. It specifies CASSFSGGAIGELFF.

J is TRBJ1-2 and V is TRBV28, with D maybe TRBD1 (6 bases). CDR3 length: 13 amino acids. Between the trimmed V and J ends, which lost 3 bases and 6 bases, there was a span of 11 bases. The germline V gene encodes CDR1 MDHEN and CDR2 SYDVKM. Written as DNA, the CDR3 is TGTGCCAGCAGTTTCCGGGGGGCAGATGGCTACACCTTC. This gives the protein CASSFRGADGYTF.

The V gene is TRBV9, the J gene TRBJ1-2; 8 bases match TRBD1. CDR1 and CDR2 from the germline V gene are SGDLS and YYNGEE. The CDR3 is 16 residues long. V was pared by 4 bases and J by 5 bases, with 13 bases of the junction left unmatched. Here the CDR3 reads CASSQTPDRVWYGYTF. The CDR3 coding sequence is TGTGCCAGCAGCCAAACCCCGGACAGGGTTTGGTATGGCTACACCTTC.

The chain is built from TRBV7-9 and TRBJ2-5; 7 bases map to TRBD1. The tail of the sequence fits TRBJ2-7 better, so the J call may be wrong. CDR1 is SEHNR and CDR2 is FQNEAQ in the germline V gene (reference sequence). The CDR3 has 16 amino acids. The CDR3 DNA reads as TGTGCCAGCAGCCCCCCGAGGGGACAGACCCCCTACGAGCAGTACTTC. This encodes CASSPPRGQTPYEQYF.

The rearrangement joins TRBV28 to TRBJ1-5; no reliable D call. The V gene lost 5 bases and the J gene lost 2 bases, with 16 bases spanning the gap. The CDR3 runs to 16 residues. CDR1 is MDHEN, CDR2 SYDVKM, per germline. In nucleotides, the CDR3 is TGTGCCAGCAGTACCCTCAGGTCAGGCCGCAATCAGCCCCAGCATTTT. It yields the protein CASSTLRSGRNQPQHF. The full variable domain, its missing parts supplied by reference TRBV28 and TRBJ1-5, is DVKVTQSSRYLVKRTGEKVFLECVQDMDHENMFWYRQDPGLGLRLIYFSYDVKMKEKGDIPEGYSVSREKKERFSLILESASTNQTSMYLCASSTLRSGRNQPQHFGDGTRLSIL.

This clone was detected a few times. The J gene is TRBJ2-7, the V gene TRBV4-1; the match to TRBD1 covers 9 bases. This CDR3 has 14 amino acids. V lost 4 bases, J lost 5 bases, and 6 bases stayed unmatched. CDR1 is MGHRA, CDR2 YSYEKL, per germline. Written as DNA, the CDR3 is TGCGCCAGCAGCCGACCGGGACAGGGAGACGAGCAGTACTTC. It translates to CASSRPGQGDEQYF.

The chain recombines TRBV10-3 with TRBJ2-3; 7 nucleotides line up with TRBD2. Germline V gene data show CDR1 as ENHRY and CDR2 as SYGVKD. The CDR3 consists of 14 residues. The J segment lost 0 bases and the V segment lost 8 bases, leaving 5 bases of the junction unmatched. CDR3 sequence: CAIGSGGSTDTQYF. The CDR3 DNA reads as TGTGCCATCGGGTCGGGGGGTAGCACAGATACGCAGTATTTT.

V and J are TRBV4-1 and TRBJ1-2; 9 bases are a match to TRBD1. There are 15 residues in the CDR3. V gave up 3 bases and J gave up 6 bases; unmatched junction bases: 8. The germline gives CDR1 MGHRA, CDR2 YSYEKL. CDR3 amino acids: CASSHPTGGADGYTF. The CDR3 DNA reads as TGCGCCAGCAGCCACCCGACAGGGGGTGCGGATGGCTACACCTTC.

J is TRBJ1-1 and V is TRBV9, with D tentatively TRBD1 (6 bases). Trimming took 3 bases from V and 4 from J, leaving 13 bases between them. The germline V gene has CDR1 SGDLS and CDR2 YYNGEE. The CDR3 has 14 amino acids. Here the CDR3 DNA reads TGTGCCAGCAGCGGACAGGAAAAGCTCACTGAAGCTTTCTTT. Translation gives CASSGQEKLTEAFF.

This rearrangement joins TRBV2 to TRBJ1-4; TRBD1 is a possible D gene (6 bases). Germline lookup yields CDR1 SNHLY and CDR2 FYNNEI. There are 15 residues in the CDR3. V was shortened by 6 bases and J by 0 bases, with 11 bases between the two germline ends. DNA of the CDR3: TGTGCCAGCAGGAGGACAGCTGCAACTAATGAAAAACTGTTTTTT. Its protein product is CASRRTAATNEKLFF.

This clone has just a few counts. The rearrangement links TRBV10-3 to TRBJ1-1; TRBD1 aligns across 7 bases. J lost 3 bases, V lost 6 bases, and 7 bases had no gene match. CDR3 length equals 14 residues. Per the germline V gene, CDR1 is ENHRY and CDR2 is SYGVKD. The CDR3 is CAIRFDREDTEAFF. The CDR3 bases are TGTGCCATCAGGTTCGACAGGGAAGACACTGAAGCTTTCTTT.

The rearrangement joins TRBV30 to TRBJ2-7; D possibly corresponds to TRBD1 (6 bases). CDR1 and CDR2 (germline): GTSNPN, SVGIG (reference sequence). Trimming removed 7 bases from V and 4 bases from J, with 17 bases in between. The CDR3 consists of 13 residues. The CDR3 protein is CASREQGSYEQYF. The CDR3 DNA reads TGTGCCTCCAGGGAGCAGGGGTCTTACGAGCAGTACTTC.

This clone occurred a few times. The genes are TRBV6-1 and TRBJ1-5; D possibly corresponds to TRBD1 (6 bases). Per germline, CDR1 MNHNS and CDR2 SASEGT. V was cut by 6 bases and J by 0 bases, with 9 bases left in between. There are 14 residues in the CDR3. The CDR3 is CASRRQVSNQPQHF. The CDR3 DNA follows: TGTGCCAGCAGGCGACAGGTTAGCAATCAGCCCCAGCATTTT.

The chain has TRBV5-6 and TRBJ2-5, with D perhaps TRBD2 (6 bases). Trimming took off 3 bases at V and 4 bases at J, with 16 bases between the two ends. This CDR3 comprises 15 residues. Germline CDR1 reads SGHDT; CDR2 reads YYEEEE. The CDR3 region is CASSSTAQGGETQYF. In DNA, the CDR3 is TGTGCCAGCAGCTCCACGGCTCAGGGAGGAGAGACCCAGTACTTC. Using reference TRBV5-6 and TRBJ2-5 for the parts outside the CDR3, the full variable domain is DAGVTQSPTHLIKTRGQQVTLRCSPKSGHDTVSWYQQALGQGPQFIFQYYEEEERQRGNFPDRFSGHQFPNYSSELNVNALLLGDSALYLCASSSTAQGGETQYFGPGTRLLVL.

The V gene is TRBV19, the J gene TRBJ2-5; TRBD1 agrees at 10 bases. There are 13 residues in the CDR3. CDR1 and CDR2 (germline): LNHDA, SQIVND (reference sequence). The J segment lost 5 bases and the V segment lost 4 bases, leaving 1 base of the junction unmatched. CDR3 amino acids: CASSRGQGETQYF. DNA of the CDR3: TGTGCCAGTAGTAGGGGACAGGGGGAGACCCAGTACTTC.

On this clone itself: One end of the junction varies from germline; a read error may be responsible. The rearrangement uses TRBV7-7 and TRBJ2-7; a possible D gene is TRBD2 (5 bases). Germline CDR1 and CDR2: SSHAT and FNYEAQ (reference sequence). The CDR3 is 16 amino acids. CDR3 nucleotide sequence: TGTGCTAGCAGCCCTAGCCCGAAGCCCATCTCCTACGAGCAGTACTTC. It encodes CASSPSPKPISYEQYF. The whole variable domain, filled in from reference TRBV7-7 and TRBJ2-7, reads GAGVSQSPRYKVTKRGQDVTLRCDPISSHATLYWYQQALGQGPEFLTYFNYEAQPDKSGLPSDRFSAERPEGSISTLTIQRTEQRDSAMYRCASSPSPKPISYEQYFGPGTRLTVT.